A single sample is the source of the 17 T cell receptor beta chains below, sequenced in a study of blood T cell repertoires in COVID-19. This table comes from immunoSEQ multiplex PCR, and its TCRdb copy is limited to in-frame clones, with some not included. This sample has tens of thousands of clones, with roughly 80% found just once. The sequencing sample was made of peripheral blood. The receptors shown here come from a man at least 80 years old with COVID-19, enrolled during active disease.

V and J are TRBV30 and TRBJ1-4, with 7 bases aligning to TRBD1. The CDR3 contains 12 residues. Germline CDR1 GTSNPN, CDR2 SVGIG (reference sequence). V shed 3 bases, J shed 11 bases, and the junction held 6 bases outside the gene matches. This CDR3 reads CAWSADRSKLFF. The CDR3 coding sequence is TGTGCCTGGAGCGCGGACAGGAGCAAACTGTTTTTT.

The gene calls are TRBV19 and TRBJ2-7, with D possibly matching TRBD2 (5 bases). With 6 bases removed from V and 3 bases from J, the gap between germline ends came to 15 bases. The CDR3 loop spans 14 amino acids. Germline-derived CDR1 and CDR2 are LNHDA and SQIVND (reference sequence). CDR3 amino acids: CASRPNGLLYEQYF. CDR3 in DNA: TGTGCCAGTAGGCCTAATGGACTCCTCTACGAGCAGTACTTC.

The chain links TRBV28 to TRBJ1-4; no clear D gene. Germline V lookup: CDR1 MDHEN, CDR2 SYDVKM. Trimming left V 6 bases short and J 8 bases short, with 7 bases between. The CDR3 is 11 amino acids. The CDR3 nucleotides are TGTGCCAGCAGAATACAGGAAAAACTGTTTTTT. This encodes CASRIQEKLFF.

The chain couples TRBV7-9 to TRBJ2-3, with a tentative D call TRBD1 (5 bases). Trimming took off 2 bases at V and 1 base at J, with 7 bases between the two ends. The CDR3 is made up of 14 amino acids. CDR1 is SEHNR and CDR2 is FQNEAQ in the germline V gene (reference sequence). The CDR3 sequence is CASSLLGGTDTQYF. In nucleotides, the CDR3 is TGTGCCAGCAGCTTATTAGGGGGCACAGATACGCAGTATTTT.

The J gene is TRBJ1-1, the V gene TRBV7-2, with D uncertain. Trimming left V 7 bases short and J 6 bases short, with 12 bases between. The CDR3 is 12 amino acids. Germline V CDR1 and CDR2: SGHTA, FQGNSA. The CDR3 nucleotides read TGTGCCAGCAATATCCACGGGGCTGAAGCTTTCTTT. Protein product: CASNIHGAEAFF.

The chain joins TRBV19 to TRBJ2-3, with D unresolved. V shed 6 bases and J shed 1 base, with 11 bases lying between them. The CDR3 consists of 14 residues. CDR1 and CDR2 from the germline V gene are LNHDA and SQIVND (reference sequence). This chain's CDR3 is CASRFPGRTDTQYF. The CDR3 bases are TGTGCCAGTAGGTTTCCAGGCCGCACAGATACGCAGTATTTT.

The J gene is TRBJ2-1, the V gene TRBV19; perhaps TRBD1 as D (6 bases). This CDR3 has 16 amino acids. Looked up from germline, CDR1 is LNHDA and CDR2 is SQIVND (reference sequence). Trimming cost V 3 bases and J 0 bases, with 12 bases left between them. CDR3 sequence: CASSIRRGGSYNEQFF. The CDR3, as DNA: TGTGCCAGTAGTATCCGGCGAGGGGGCTCCTACAATGAGCAGTTCTTC.

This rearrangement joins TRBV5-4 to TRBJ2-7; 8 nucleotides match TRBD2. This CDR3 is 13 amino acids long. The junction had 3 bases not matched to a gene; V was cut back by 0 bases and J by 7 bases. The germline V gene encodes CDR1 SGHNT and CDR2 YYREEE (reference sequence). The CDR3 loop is CASSLELAVEQYV. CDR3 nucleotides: TGTGCCAGCAGCTTGGAACTAGCGGTAGAGCAGTACGTC.

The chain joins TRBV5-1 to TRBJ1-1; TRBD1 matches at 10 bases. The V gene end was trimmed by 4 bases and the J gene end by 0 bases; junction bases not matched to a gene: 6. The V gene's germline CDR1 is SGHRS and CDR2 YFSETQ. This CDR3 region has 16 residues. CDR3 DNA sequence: TGCGCCAGCAGCGCCGGGACAGGGGCGATGAACACTGAAGCTTTCTTT. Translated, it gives CASSAGTGAMNTEAFF.

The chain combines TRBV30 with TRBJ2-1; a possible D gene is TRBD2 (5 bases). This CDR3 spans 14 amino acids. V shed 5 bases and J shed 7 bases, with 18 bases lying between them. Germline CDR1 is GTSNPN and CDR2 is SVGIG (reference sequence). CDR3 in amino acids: CAWGQALVRNEQFF. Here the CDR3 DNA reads TGTGCCTGGGGGCAGGCACTAGTCCGGAATGAGCAGTTCTTC.

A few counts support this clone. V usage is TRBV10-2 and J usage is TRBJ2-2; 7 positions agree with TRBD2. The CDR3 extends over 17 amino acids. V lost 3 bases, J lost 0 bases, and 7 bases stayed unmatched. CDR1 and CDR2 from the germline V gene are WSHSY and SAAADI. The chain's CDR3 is CASSEAAGTANTGELFF. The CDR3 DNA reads TGCGCCAGCAGTGAAGCAGCGGGAACGGCGAACACCGGGGAGCTGTTTTTT.

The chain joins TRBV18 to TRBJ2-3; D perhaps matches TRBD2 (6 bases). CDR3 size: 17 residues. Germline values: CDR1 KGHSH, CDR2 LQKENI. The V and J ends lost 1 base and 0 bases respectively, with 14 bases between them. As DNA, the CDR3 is TGTGCCAGCTCACCACTTGGGACTTCGTCTAGCACAGATACGCAGTATTTT. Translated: CASSPLGTSSSTDTQYF. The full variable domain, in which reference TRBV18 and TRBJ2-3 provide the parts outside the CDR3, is NAGVMQNPRHLVRRRGQEARLRCSPMKGHSHVYWYRQLPEEGLKFMVYLQKENIIDESGMPKERFSAEFPKEGPSILRIQQVVRGDSAAYFCASSPLGTSSSTDTQYFGPGTRLTVL.

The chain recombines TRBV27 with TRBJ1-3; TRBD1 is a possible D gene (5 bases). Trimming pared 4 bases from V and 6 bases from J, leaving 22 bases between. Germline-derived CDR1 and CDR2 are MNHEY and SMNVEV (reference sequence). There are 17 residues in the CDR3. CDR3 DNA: TGTGCCAGCAGTTCCCCAAGTCTAAGGGGACTTCTAAACACCATATATTTT. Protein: CASSSPSLRGLLNTIYF.

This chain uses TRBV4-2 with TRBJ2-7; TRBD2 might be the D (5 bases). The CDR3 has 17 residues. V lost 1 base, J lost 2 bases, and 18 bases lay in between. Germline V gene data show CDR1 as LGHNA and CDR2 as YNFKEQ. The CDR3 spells CASSQGGQARSPYEQYF. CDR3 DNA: TGTGCCAGCAGCCAAGGCGGGCAGGCCCGGTCCCCCTACGAGCAGTACTTC.

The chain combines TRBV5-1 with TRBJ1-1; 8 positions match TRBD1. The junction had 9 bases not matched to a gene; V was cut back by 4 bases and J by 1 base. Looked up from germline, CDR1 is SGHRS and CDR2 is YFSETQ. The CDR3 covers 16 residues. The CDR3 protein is CASSPTGGAANTEAFF. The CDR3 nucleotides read TGCGCCAGCAGCCCCACAGGGGGTGCCGCGAACACTGAAGCTTTCTTT.

This chain's CDR3 is CASSPTGTGGHTEAFF. In nucleotides, the CDR3 is TGTGCCAGCAGTCCTACCGGGACAGGAGGGCACACTGAAGCTTTCTTT. The chain recombines TRBV28 with TRBJ1-1; TRBD1 aligns across 8 bases. This CDR3 region has 16 residues. CDR1 and CDR2 (germline): MDHEN, SYDVKM. Trimming took 5 bases from V and 3 from J; bases not matched to a gene: 11.

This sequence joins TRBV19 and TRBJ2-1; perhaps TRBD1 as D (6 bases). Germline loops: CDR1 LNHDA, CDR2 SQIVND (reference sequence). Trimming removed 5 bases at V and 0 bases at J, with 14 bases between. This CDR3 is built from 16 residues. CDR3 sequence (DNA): TGTGCCAGTAGTCAGGGGACCGTTAGCTCCTACAATGAGCAGTTCTTC. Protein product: CASSQGTVSSYNEQFF.